A selection of T cell receptor beta chains follows, all from one sample in a study of CD8 T cells in Susac syndrome. MiXCR, run by TCRdb on the immunoSEQ multiplex PCR reads, gives a single entry per CDR3 protein. The data hold 150,000 to 200,000 distinct CDR3 sequences, with around 94% observed a single time. Specimen: CD4+ T cells from PBMCs. The receptors shown here come from a human donor with multiple sclerosis. The CDR3 runs from the conserved cysteine through the conserved F or W. D genes are given only for firm matches. The listing skips clone size in some rows; elsewhere it reads once, few, many or a size class.

CDR3aa: CASSAGGLGDNEQFF
CDR3nt: TGTGCCAGCAGCGCGGGGGGACTAGGAGACAATGAGCAGTTCTTC
d_gene: TRBD2
j_gene: TRBJ2-1
len: 15
abundance: .
v_gene: TRBV5-4

CDR3aa: CASSLSREMGTQYF
CDR3nt: TGTGCCAGCAGCTTATCGCGGGAGATGGGTACGCAGTATTTT
d_gene: TRBD2
j_gene: TRBJ2-3
len: 14
abundance: .
v_gene: TRBV7-9

CDR3aa: CASSQDRTSGRANTGELFF
CDR3nt: TGTGCCAGCAGCCAAGATCGAACTAGCGGGAGGGCGAACACCGGGGAGCTGTTTTTT
d_gene: TRBD2
j_gene: TRBJ2-2
len: 19
abundance: .
v_gene: TRBV14

CDR3aa: CSASLTGGAYNEQFF
CDR3nt: TGCAGTGCTAGTTTAACAGGGGGCGCCTACAATGAGCAGTTCTTC
d_gene: TRBD1
j_gene: TRBJ2-1
len: 15
abundance: .
v_gene: TRBV20-1

CDR3aa: CASSLQTITTSEAFF
CDR3nt: TGTGCCAGCAGTTTACAGACCATCACGACCAGTGAAGCTTTCTTT
d_gene: .
j_gene: TRBJ1-1
len: 15
abundance: .
v_gene: TRBV28

CDR3aa: CASSGTPQETQYF
CDR3nt: TGCGCCAGCAGCGGGACTCCTCAAGAGACCCAGTACTTC
d_gene: .
j_gene: TRBJ2-5
len: 13
abundance: .
v_gene: TRBV10-2

CDR3aa: CATGRQGVNQPQHF
CDR3nt: TGTGCCACCGGACGACAGGGAGTCAATCAGCCCCAGCATTTT
d_gene: TRBD1
j_gene: TRBJ1-5
len: 14
abundance: .
v_gene: TRBV24-1

CDR3aa: CASSTGVAEGETQYF
CDR3nt: TGTGCCAGCAGCACCGGGGTAGCGGAGGGGGAGACCCAGTACTTC
d_gene: .
j_gene: TRBJ2-5
len: 15
abundance: .
v_gene: TRBV5-4

CDR3aa: CASSWGWEGEAFF
CDR3nt: TGTGCCAGCAGTTGGGGTTGGGAAGGTGAAGCTTTCTTT
d_gene: .
j_gene: TRBJ1-1
len: 13
abundance: .
v_gene: TRBV28

CDR3aa: CASSRGGDEKLFF
CDR3nt: TGTGCCAGCTCGCGGGGGGGAGATGAAAAACTGTTTTTT
d_gene: .
j_gene: TRBJ1-4
len: 13
abundance: .
v_gene: TRBV25-1

CDR3aa: CASSEWVKETQYF
CDR3nt: TGTGCCAGCAGTGAGTGGGTTAAAGAGACCCAGTACTTC
d_gene: .
j_gene: TRBJ2-5
len: 13
abundance: .
v_gene: TRBV2

CDR3aa: CASSALGGNQPQHF
CDR3nt: TGCGCCAGCAGCGCACTAGGGGGCAATCAGCCCCAGCATTTT
d_gene: .
j_gene: TRBJ1-5
len: 14
abundance: .
v_gene: TRBV5-1

CDR3aa: CASTLEGGQGAGELFF
CDR3nt: TGCGCCAGCACCCTGGAGGGGGGACAGGGGGCCGGGGAGCTGTTTTTT
d_gene: TRBD1
j_gene: TRBJ2-2
len: 16
abundance: .
v_gene: TRBV10-2

CDR3aa: CSASQTNEKLFF
CDR3nt: TGCAGTGCTAGTCAGACTAATGAAAAACTGTTTTTT
d_gene: .
j_gene: TRBJ1-4
len: 12
abundance: once
v_gene: TRBV20-1

CDR3aa: CSARDPGQSTPLHF
CDR3nt: TGCAGTGCTAGAGATCCGGGACAGTCAACACCCCTCCACTTT
d_gene: TRBD1
j_gene: TRBJ1-6
len: 14
abundance: .
v_gene: TRBV20-1

CDR3aa: CASSLGYRYEQYF
CDR3nt: TGCGCCAGCAGCTTGGGGTACCGCTACGAGCAGTACTTC
d_gene: .
j_gene: TRBJ2-7
len: 13
abundance: .
v_gene: TRBV5-1

CDR3aa: CASRTGVDTGELFF
CDR3nt: TGTGCCAGCAGGACAGGTGTGGACACCGGGGAGCTGTTTTTT
d_gene: .
j_gene: TRBJ2-2
len: 14
abundance: .
v_gene: TRBV3-1

CDR3aa: CASSVGGAKNIQYF
CDR3nt: TGTGCCAGCAGCGTAGGTGGGGCCAAAAACATTCAGTACTTC
d_gene: .
j_gene: TRBJ2-4
len: 14
abundance: .
v_gene: TRBV9

CDR3aa: CASSSMGQAPYTF
CDR3nt: TGCGCCAGCAGCTCGATGGGACAGGCGCCCTACACCTTC
d_gene: TRBD1
j_gene: TRBJ1-2
len: 13
abundance: .
v_gene: TRBV5-1

CDR3aa: CASSNTGTTDTQYF
CDR3nt: TGTGCCAGTAGCAATACCGGGACCACAGATACGCAGTATTTT
d_gene: .
j_gene: TRBJ2-3
len: 14
abundance: .
v_gene: TRBV19

CDR3aa: CSVAGTYGYTF
CDR3nt: TGCAGCGTTGCAGGGACCTATGGCTACACCTTC
d_gene: .
j_gene: TRBJ1-2
len: 11
abundance: .
v_gene: TRBV29-1

CDR3aa: CASSLYSGANVLTF
CDR3nt: TGTGCCAGTAGTCTTTATTCGGGGGCCAACGTCCTGACTTTC
d_gene: .
j_gene: TRBJ2-6
len: 14
abundance: .
v_gene: TRBV19

CDR3aa: CALPGLAPDTDTQYF
CDR3nt: TGTGCCTTGCCGGGACTAGCCCCAGATACAGATACGCAGTATTTT
d_gene: TRBD2
j_gene: TRBJ2-3
len: 15
abundance: once
v_gene: TRBV6-2/TRBV6-3